This TCR beta chain derives from a study of blood T cell repertoires in COVID-19. How the authors handled the data: Amplifying reference gene primers gave estimates of nucleated cell counts. Generated by immunoSEQ multiplex PCR, the TCRdb table keeps only in-frame clones and is missing some. V and J calls and clone size are given by that table; D and trimming were obtained from the DNA. The sample has about 250,000 clones; around 90% are singletons. The CDR3 contains 16 residues. Germline values: CDR1 KGHSH, CDR2 LQKENI. The junction had 4 bases not matched to a gene; V was cut back by 1 base and J by 4 bases.

This chain uses TRBV18 with TRBJ2-2; TRBD1 agrees at 9 bases. The sequence derives from an older woman with COVID-19, enrolled during active disease. The sequencing input was peripheral blood. CDR3 sequence (DNA): TGTGCCAGCTCACCACTGGGGACAGGGAGCACCGGGGAGCTGTTTTTT. This encodes CASSPLGTGSTGELFF.